This T cell receptor (beta chain) originates from a study of beta chain features in type 1 diabetes. Points from the study as a whole: There was a moderate but significant shortening of TCRB CDR3s in all four CD4+ subsets of Type 1 diabetes patients.

Comments on this clone: Its antigen remains unidentified.

Every bit of the isolated RNA underwent reverse transcription, so sequencing read expressed TCRB transcripts. Generated by immunoSEQ multiplex PCR, the TCRdb table keeps only in-frame clones and is missing some. The table shows 500,000 to 850,000 clones, with over 13% occurring only once. With V trimmed by 8 bases and J by 3 bases, 8 bases remained unmatched. The CDR3 contains 14 residues. Germline V lookup: CDR1 MNHNS, CDR2 SASEGT. This rearrangement joins TRBV6-1 to TRBJ1-2; 8 bases match TRBD1. The source of this sequence is a man younger than 35 with type 1 diabetes. Input material: naive CD4+ T cells from blood. The CDR3 region is CASQAGQGYYGYTF. The CDR3 region has the DNA TGTGCCAGCCAGGCTGGACAGGGATACTATGGCTACACCTTC.